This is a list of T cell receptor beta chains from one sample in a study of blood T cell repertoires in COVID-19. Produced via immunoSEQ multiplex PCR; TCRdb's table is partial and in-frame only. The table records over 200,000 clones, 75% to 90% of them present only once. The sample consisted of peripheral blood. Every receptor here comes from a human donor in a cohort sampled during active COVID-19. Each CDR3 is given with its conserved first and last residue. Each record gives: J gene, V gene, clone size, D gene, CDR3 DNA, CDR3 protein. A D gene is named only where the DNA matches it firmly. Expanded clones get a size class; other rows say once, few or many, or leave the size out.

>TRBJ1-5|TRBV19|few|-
TGTAAAAGTCCCCACAGGGATAATCAGCCCCAGCATTTT
CKSPHRDNQPQHF
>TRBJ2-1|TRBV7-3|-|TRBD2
TGTGCCAGCAGCTTACTAGCGGGAGGGCCAGACAATGAGCAGTTCTTC
CASSLLAGGPDNEQFF
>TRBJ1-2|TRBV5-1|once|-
TGCGCCAGCAGCTTGGTTGACTCCTATGGCTACACCTTC
CASSLVDSYGYTF
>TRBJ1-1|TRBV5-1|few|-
TGCGCCAGCAGCTCCGGACAGAACACTGAAGCTTTCTTT
CASSSGQNTEAFF
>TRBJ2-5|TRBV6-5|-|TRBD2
TGTGCCAGCAAGACTAGCGGGAACAGGGAGACCCAGTACTTC
CASKTSGNRETQYF
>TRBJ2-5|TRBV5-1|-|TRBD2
TGCGCCAGTGGAGCGGGAGGAAGGGAGACCCAGTACTTC
CASGAGGRETQYF
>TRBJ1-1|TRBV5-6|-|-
TGTGCCAGCAGCCCGGTGGGCATACGCACTGAAGCTTTCTTT
CASSPVGIRTEAFF
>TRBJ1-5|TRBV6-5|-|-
TGTGCCAGCAGTCCCCGACAGATCAATCAGCCCCAGCATTTT
CASSPRQINQPQHF
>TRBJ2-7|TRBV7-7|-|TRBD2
TGTGCCAGCAGCCCGGGGACTAGCGGGAGCAACGAGCAGTACTTC
CASSPGTSGSNEQYF
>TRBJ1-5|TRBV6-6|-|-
TGTGCCAGCAGCTACCCTGGCAATCAGCCCCAGCATTTT
CASSYPGNQPQHF